What follows describes a single TCR beta chain. What it binds is unknown. The CDR3 is made up of 15 amino acids. Germline-derived CDR1 and CDR2 are LNHDA and SQIVND (reference sequence). The V and J ends lost 5 bases and 4 bases, in that order; junction bases with no gene match: 5. The source of the sample is a study of shared clonotypes between healthy human individuals. Repertoires were generated with immunoSEQ multiplex PCR, while TCRdb's copy carries only in-frame clones and drops some. The profile shows about 710,000 clones, 55% to 85% of them singletons. Points from the study as a whole: Estimated clonotype richness was generally higher in naive than memory subsets. Sequencing depth was predicted to influence how clonotypes are shared among donors.

The sequence came from a woman aged 25 to 39 in good health. The J gene is TRBJ2-1, the V gene TRBV19; the match to TRBD2 covers 10 bases. Source material: memory CD4+ T cells sorted from blood. Subset in this sample: CD45RA-negative fraction. CDR3 protein: CASSRSGLAYNEQFF. The CDR3 DNA reads as TGTGCCAGTAGTCGGTCGGGACTAGCGTACAATGAGCAGTTCTTC.